Listed here are 18 T cell receptor beta chains from one sample, sequenced in a study of Ad26.COV2.S vaccination and SARS-CoV-2 variants. The method was immunoSEQ multiplex PCR; TCRdb's version includes in-frame clones alone and lacks a portion of them. The table has roughly 240,000 clones, 85% to 90% seen once. The treatment here: some 20 received Ad26.COV2.S at low or high dose, single or two shots; about five received placebo; per-sample allocation not given. Specimen acquisition occurred on day 63 following the initial vaccine or placebo injection. This material consisted of peripheral blood, taken in a trial of Ad26.COV2.S vaccine versus placebo. These TCRs come from a person aged 18 to 59 who received the Ad26.COV2.S COVID-19 vaccine or a placebo.

This chain joins TRBV7-2 and TRBJ2-4, with TRBD1 matching over 7 bases. Germline CDR1 reads SGHTA; CDR2 reads FQGNSA. After removal of 5 bases from V and 3 bases from J, the junction contained 16 bases not matched to a gene. The CDR3 spans 18 residues. The CDR3 protein is CASSPQPTGKVGKNIQYF. The CDR3 bases are TGTGCCAGCAGCCCCCAGCCGACAGGGAAAGTCGGCAAAAACATTCAGTACTTC.

For the CDR3, the DNA is TGCGCCAGCAGCATGACCATCAACCCACAGGGTACTGAAGCTTTCTTT. Its protein product is CASSMTINPQGTEAFF. The chain employs TRBV5-1 and TRBJ1-1, with D possibly being TRBD1 (6 bases). The CDR3 is 16 residues long. Trimming removed 4 bases from V and 5 bases from J, with 21 bases in between. Germline V CDR1 and CDR2: SGHRS, YFSETQ.

This rearrangement joins TRBV19 to TRBJ2-7, with TRBD2 matching over 9 bases. CDR3 size: 16 residues. Germline CDR1 LNHDA, CDR2 SQIVND (reference sequence). V dropped 3 bases and J dropped 2; count of bases not matched to a gene: 8. The CDR3 DNA reads TGTGCCAGTAGTATCGGGAGACTAGCGGTTCCCTACGAGCAGTACTTC. Translating it yields CASSIGRLAVPYEQYF.

The chain is built from TRBV2 and TRBJ2-2, with D possibly TRBD1 on 6 matching bases. CDR3 length: 15 amino acids. Trimming pared 4 bases from V and 4 bases from J, leaving 13 bases between. Germline V CDR1 and CDR2: SNHLY, FYNNEI. CDR3 amino acids: CASSGGQRSTGELFF. CDR3 DNA: TGTGCCAGCAGTGGAGGACAGAGGAGCACCGGGGAGCTGTTTTTT.

This clone has just a few counts. The chain couples TRBV6-2 or TRBV6-3 to TRBJ1-1; 8 nucleotides align to TRBD1. V lost 0 bases and J lost 0; bases outside the gene matches: 6. The germline CDR1 and CDR2 sequences are MNHEY and SVGEGT. The CDR3 spans 17 residues. CDR3 nucleotides: TGTGCCAGCAGTTACTCACCAGGACAGGGTATGAACACTGAAGCTTTCTTT. Its translation: CASSYSPGQGMNTEAFF.

This chain connects TRBV29-1 to TRBJ2-1; D gene uncertain. The CDR3 is 11 residues long. V gave up 6 bases and J gave up 3 bases, with 6 bases separating them. Germline V gives CDR1 SQVTM, CDR2 ANQGSEA. The CDR3 nucleotides read TGCAGCGTCGACGTCTACAATGAGCAGTTCTTC. Translating gives CSVDVYNEQFF.

V is TRBV24-1 and J is TRBJ2-2, with a possible D match to TRBD1 (7 bases). CDR1 is KGHDR and CDR2 is SFDVKD in the germline V gene. This CDR3 is built from 13 residues. V lost 8 bases and J lost 4, with 10 bases in between. The CDR3 coding sequence is TGTGCCACCAACCAGGGGGGCACCGGGGAGCTGTTTTTT. Translating it yields CATNQGGTGELFF.

The rearrangement uses TRBV7-9 and TRBJ2-1, with D possibly matching TRBD2 (9 bases). V was pared by 5 bases and J by 4 bases, with 33 bases between. The CDR3 consists of 21 residues. The germline gives CDR1 SEHNR, CDR2 FQNEAQ (reference sequence). Here the CDR3 reads CASSRGQEALAGKLKYNEQFF. CDR3 bases: TGTGCCAGCAGCCGGGGACAGGAGGCTCTAGCGGGAAAATTAAAATACAATGAGCAGTTCTTC.

This chain connects TRBV5-5 to TRBJ1-1; perhaps TRBD1 as D (6 bases). The V gene lost 0 bases and the J gene lost 5 bases, with 8 bases spanning the gap. The CDR3 loop spans 13 amino acids. CDR1 and CDR2 from the germline V gene are SGHKS and YYEKEE (reference sequence). The CDR3 DNA reads as TGTGCCAGCAGCTTGGAGCAGGGGACTGAAGCTTTCTTT. It codes for CASSLEQGTEAFF.

V gene TRBV6-5 combines with J gene TRBJ1-1, with D possibly TRBD1 on 5 matching bases. Germline-derived CDR1 and CDR2 are MNHEY and SVGAGI. V lost 2 bases, J lost 3 bases, and 13 bases lay in between. This CDR3 region has 15 residues. CDR3: CASSYPDRKDTEAFF. In DNA, the CDR3 is TGTGCCAGCAGTTACCCCGACAGAAAGGACACTGAAGCTTTCTTT.

This rearrangement joins TRBV5-1 to TRBJ2-1, with 9 bases fitting TRBD2. CDR1 SGHRS and CDR2 YFSETQ come from the germline V gene. Trimming cost V 2 bases and J 7 bases; bases outside gene matches: 4. The CDR3 contains 14 residues. CDR3: CASSFSGRGNEQFF. DNA of the CDR3: TGCGCCAGCAGCTTTAGCGGGAGAGGAAATGAGCAGTTCTTC.

The chain joins TRBV18 to TRBJ2-1; 7 bases line up with TRBD2. Germline loops: CDR1 KGHSH, CDR2 LQKENI. The length of the CDR3 is 17 residues. V shed 3 bases and J 0 bases; nucleotides not matched to a gene: 8. This CDR3 reads CASSPLGRGDSYNEQFF. The CDR3 bases are TGTGCCAGCTCACCGCTAGGCCGGGGGGACTCCTACAATGAGCAGTTCTTC.

The genes are TRBV25-1 and TRBJ2-3, with D perhaps assigned TRBD1 or TRBD2 (5 bases each). The CDR3 has 16 residues. The germline V gene encodes CDR1 MGHDK and CDR2 SYGVNS. Deletions cut 1 base from V and 2 bases from J, with 13 bases between. The CDR3 region is CASSESGRHSTDTQYF. The DNA of the CDR3 is TGTGCCAGCAGTGAATCGGGGCGACACTCCACAGATACGCAGTATTTT.

CDR3 coding DNA: TGCGCCAGCAGCTTGACAGGGGGCAATCAGCCCCAGCATTTT. Encoded protein: CASSLTGGNQPQHF. The chain couples TRBV5-1 to TRBJ1-5; 7 bases are a match to TRBD1. V dropped 1 base and J dropped 2; count of bases not matched to a gene: 0. The CDR3 covers 14 residues. CDR1 is SGHRS, CDR2 YFSETQ, per germline. Using reference TRBV5-1 and TRBJ1-5 for the parts outside the CDR3, the full variable domain is KAGVTQTPRYLIKTRGQQVTLSCSPISGHRSVSWYQQTPGQGLQFLFEYFSETQRNKGNFPGRFSGRQFSNSRSEMNVSTLELGDSALYLCASSLTGGNQPQHFGDGTRLSIL.

The chain links TRBV6-6 to TRBJ2-1, with a tentative D call TRBD2 (7 bases). The V gene's germline CDR1 is MNHNY and CDR2 SVGAGI (reference sequence). The CDR3 has 14 residues. V was cut by 4 bases and J by 10 bases, with 17 bases left in between. The CDR3 spells CASSLGRGGGEQFF. Written as DNA, the CDR3 is TGTGCCAGCAGTTTAGGTCGCGGGGGCGGCGAGCAGTTCTTC.

The rearrangement uses TRBV5-4 and TRBJ1-2, with D perhaps TRBD1 (6 bases). Germline CDR1 and CDR2: SGHNT and YYREEE (reference sequence). V was trimmed by 0 bases and J by 8 bases, leaving 14 bases between them. The CDR3 is 14 residues long. Written as DNA, the CDR3 is TGTGCCAGCAGCTTGGCCGGGGGGGCGAAAGGCTACACCTTC. Its protein product is CASSLAGGAKGYTF. Based on the CDR3 plus reference TRBV5-4 and TRBJ1-2, the full variable domain is ETGVTQSPTHLIKTRGQQVTLRCSSQSGHNTVSWYQQALGQGPQFIFQYYREEENGRGNFPPRFSGLQFPNYSSELNVNALELDDSALYLCASSLAGGAKGYTFGSGTRLTVV.

This rearrangement joins TRBV2 to TRBJ1-3; no definite D call. Germline lookup yields CDR1 SNHLY and CDR2 FYNNEI. This CDR3 contains 13 residues. Between the trimmed V and J ends, which lost 6 bases and 8 bases, there was a span of 14 bases. CDR3 coding DNA: TGTGCCAGCAGCGAGGAAGGACTTCACACCATATATTTT. Its translation is CASSEEGLHTIYF.

The rearrangement links TRBV28 to TRBJ2-7, with 11 bases fitting TRBD2. Germline CDR1 reads MDHEN; CDR2 reads SYDVKM. After removal of 4 bases from V and 3 bases from J, the junction contained 5 bases not matched to a gene. The CDR3 runs to 15 residues. The CDR3 loop is CASSYGLAGVYEQYF. The CDR3 bases are TGTGCCAGCAGTTACGGACTAGCGGGTGTCTACGAGCAGTACTTC.